The text below deals with one T cell receptor beta chain. Its cognate antigen is unknown. The source of the sample is a study of CD8 T cells in Susac syndrome. Study conclusions and caveats: Among active patients and in TEMRA cells, CD8+ clonal expansion in Susac reached its peak.

CD8+ and CD4+ T cells were negatively isolated; TEMRA cells were FACS-enriched. Reverse transcription of roughly 0.5 to 1 ug RNA was carried out with random hexamers. From the immunoSEQ multiplex PCR reads, TCRdb called clonotypes with MiXCR, one entry per CDR3 protein. The table shows about 23,000 distinct CDR3 sequences, with around 93% occurring only once. The TCR sequence derives from a human donor with Susac syndrome. Sequencing was performed on CD8+ T cells from PBMCs.

For the CDR3, the DNA is TGTGCCAGCAGGGGGAGGGGAGCGGGGGACCAAGATACGCAGTATTTT. This sequence encodes CASRGRGAGDQDTQYF. This sequence joins TRBV28 and TRBJ2-3; TRBD2 matches at 8 bases. Germline assignment: CDR1 MDHEN and CDR2 SYDVKM. CDR3 size: 16 residues. J was trimmed by 5 bases and V by 6 bases; bases with no gene match: 13.